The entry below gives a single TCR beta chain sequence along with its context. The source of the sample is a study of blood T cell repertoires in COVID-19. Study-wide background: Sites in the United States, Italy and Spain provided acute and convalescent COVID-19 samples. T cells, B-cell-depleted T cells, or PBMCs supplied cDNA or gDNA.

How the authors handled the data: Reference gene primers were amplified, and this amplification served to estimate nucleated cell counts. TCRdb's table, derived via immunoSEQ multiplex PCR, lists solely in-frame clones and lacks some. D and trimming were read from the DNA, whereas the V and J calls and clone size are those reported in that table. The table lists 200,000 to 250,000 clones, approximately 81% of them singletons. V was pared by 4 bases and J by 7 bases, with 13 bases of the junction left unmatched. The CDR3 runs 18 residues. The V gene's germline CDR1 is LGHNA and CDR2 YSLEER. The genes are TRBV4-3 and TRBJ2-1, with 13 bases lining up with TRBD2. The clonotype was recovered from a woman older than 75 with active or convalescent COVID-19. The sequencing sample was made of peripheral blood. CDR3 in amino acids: CASSRVWTSGGSVNEQFF. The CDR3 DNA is TGCGCCAGCAGCCGAGTTTGGACTAGCGGGGGATCGGTAAATGAGCAGTTCTTC.